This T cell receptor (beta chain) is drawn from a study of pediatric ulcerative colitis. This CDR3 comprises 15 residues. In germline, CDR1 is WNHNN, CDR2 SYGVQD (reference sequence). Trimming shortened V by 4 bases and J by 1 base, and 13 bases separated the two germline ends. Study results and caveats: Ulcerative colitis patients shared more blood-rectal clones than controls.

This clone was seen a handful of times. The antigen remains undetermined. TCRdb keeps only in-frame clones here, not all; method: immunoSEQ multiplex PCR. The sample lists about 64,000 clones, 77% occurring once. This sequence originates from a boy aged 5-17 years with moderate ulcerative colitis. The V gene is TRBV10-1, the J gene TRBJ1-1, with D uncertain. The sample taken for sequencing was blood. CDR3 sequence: CASSAAIDSNTEAFF. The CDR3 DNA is TGCGCCAGCAGTGCTGCGATTGATTCGAACACTGAAGCTTTCTTT.